These T cell receptor beta chains were read from a single sample in a study of blood T cell repertoires in COVID-19. The protocol was immunoSEQ multiplex PCR, while the TCRdb copy is restricted to in-frame clones and leaves out a portion. This sample has some 140,000 clones, with 78% found just once. Sequencing was carried out using peripheral blood. These receptors all stem from a man between 60 and 75 years old who had recovered from COVID-19. The CDR3 runs from the conserved cysteine through the conserved F or W. A D gene is named only where the DNA matches it firmly. Expanded clones get a size class; other rows say once, few or many, or leave the size out.

d_call	clone_size	j_call	v_call	cdr3_aa	cdr3_nt
-	few	TRBJ1-5	TRBV2	CASSAQPSEQPQHF	TGTGCCAGCAGTGCCCAACCTAGCGAGCAGCCCCAGCATTTT
-	-	TRBJ1-4	TRBV30	CAWRTGQNEKLFF	TGTGCCTGGAGGACAGGTCAAAATGAAAAACTGTTTTTT
TRBD1	-	TRBJ2-1	TRBV28	CASNGRRTGVYNEQFF	TGTGCCAGCAATGGCAGACGGACAGGAGTTTACAATGAGCAGTTCTTC
-	few	TRBJ1-2	TRBV6-6	CASSYPGRRPYGYTF	TGTGCCAGCAGTTACCCTGGCAGGCGACCCTATGGCTACACCTTC
-	-	TRBJ1-2	TRBV3-1/TRBV3-2	CASSQDFTRSSGYTF	TGTGCCAGCAGCCAAGATTTTACACGTTCAAGTGGCTACACCTTC
-	-	TRBJ1-2	TRBV28	CASRQQGARYGYTF	TGTGCCAGCAGACAACAGGGCGCGAGGTATGGCTACACCTTC
TRBD1	-	TRBJ1-5	TRBV30	CACSGQADQPQHF	TGTGCCTGCTCGGGACAGGCAGATCAGCCCCAGCATTTT
TRBD2	-	TRBJ2-2	TRBV2	CASSVERGNTGELFF	TGTGCCAGCAGTGTGGAGCGGGGGAACACCGGGGAGCTGTTTTTT
TRBD1	-	TRBJ2-7	TRBV11-1	CASSPPTGLSSYEQYF	TGTGCCAGCAGCCCCCCGACAGGGTTGAGCTCCTACGAGCAGTACTTC
-	-	TRBJ2-7	TRBV5-1	CASSLGGDSYEQYF	TGCGCCAGCAGCTTAGGAGGTGACTCCTACGAGCAGTACTTC
TRBD2	-	TRBJ2-7	TRBV5-4	CASSLGTSGGLQYF	TGTGCCAGCAGCTTGGGGACTAGCGGGGGATTACAGTACTTC